Below, one T cell receptor (beta chain) is given with its context. The antigen is not known. There was relapse after autologous stem cell transplantation in every patient, and there was variation in brentuximab vedotin exposure. This record belongs to a study of PD-1 blockade in classical Hodgkin lymphoma. Regarding the study as a whole: Baseline TCR diversity was reportedly lower in newly diagnosed patients than healthy donors. CD4+ but not CD8+ TCR diversity rose significantly by C4D1.

Profiling relied on immunoSEQ multiplex PCR, and the TCRdb table lists in-frame clones only, not all of them. The profile shows about 90,000 clones, about 91% of them singletons. The germline CDR1 and CDR2 sequences are SNHLY and FYNNEI. V gave up 8 bases and J gave up 0 bases, with 23 bases separating them. This CDR3 is built from 17 residues. The chain is built from TRBV2 and TRBJ2-7; D tentatively reads TRBD1 or TRBD2 (5 bases each). The clonotype was recovered from a human donor with classical Hodgkin lymphoma. The sample consisted of peripheral blood mononuclear cells (PBMCs), taken before the second cycle of nivolumab. For the CDR3, the DNA is TGTGCCAGCGTCCGGGCCTCCGGGACGCAGAGCTCCTACGAGCAGTACTTC. Translated: CASVRASGTQSSYEQYF.